The 30 T cell receptor beta chains presented below share a single source sample, sequenced in a study of T cells in women clearing cervical HPV infection. Profiling relied on immunoSEQ multiplex PCR, and the TCRdb table lists in-frame clones only, not all of them. This repertoire includes about 48,000 clones. Sequenced material: blood buffy coat. Source of these receptors: a woman aged 18 to 75 with a cervical HPV16 infection that either progressed to CIN3+ or cleared (not recorded which).

Remarks on this clone: The read finishes 3 residues shy of the CDR3 end, and the germline J gene is used to complete it. The chain uses TRBV19 and TRBJ1-4; 10 bases match TRBD1. Germline V CDR1 and CDR2: LNHDA, SQIVND (reference sequence). The CDR3 is 17 amino acids. V was clipped by 6 bases and J by 0 bases; unmatched bases: 7. The part of the CDR3 DNA that was read is TGTGCCAGTAGAAGGACAGGGGGGAAGACAACTAATGAAAAA. Translated, it gives CASRRTGGKTTNEK. The CDR3 in full is CASRRTGGKTTNEKLFF.

Notes on this clone: Sequencing ends 3 residues short of the CDR3 end; the germline J gene provides the rest. The V call is TRBV13, the J call TRBJ2-7, with 7 nucleotides matching TRBD1. Looked up from germline, CDR1 is PRHDT and CDR2 is FYEKMQ (reference sequence). The CDR3 runs to 14 residues. V gave up 5 bases and J gave up 4 bases; unmatched junction bases: 8. The CDR3 region is CASSIRTGKYEQYF. The DNA read from the CDR3 is TGTGCCAGCAGCATACGGACAGGCAAGTACGAG.

For this clone: The CDR3 end falls 3 residues outside the read, so it is completed with the germline J gene. The V and J genes are TRBV19 and TRBJ2-3; D gene uncertain. The CDR3 contains 14 residues. The V and J ends lost 4 bases and 8 bases respectively, with 16 bases between them. Germline V CDR1 and CDR2: LNHDA, SQIVND (reference sequence). The CDR3 sequence: CASSNLGSDFTQYF. CDR3 bases read: TGTGCCAGTAGTAATTTAGGCAGCGACTTTACG.

Worth noting for this clone: The CDR3 end lies 3 residues beyond the end of the read and is filled in from the germline J gene. The V gene is TRBV29-1, the J gene TRBJ2-2; D call uncertain. The CDR3 consists of 14 residues. Germline loops: CDR1 SQVTM, CDR2 ANQGSEA. V dropped 5 bases and J dropped 4 bases, with 14 bases sitting between them. Incomplete CDR3 DNA: TGCAGCGTTTCCCCCTTTGGGCCCACCGGGGAG. Translation gives CSVSPFGPTGE. From start to end, the CDR3 is CSVSPFGPTGELFF.

In the case of this clone: Sequencing ends 3 residues short of the CDR3 end; the germline J gene provides the rest. J is TRBJ1-5 and V is TRBV28; TRBD1 matches 9 bases. The ends lost 6 bases at V and 7 bases at J; junction bases unmatched: 4. Germline lookup yields CDR1 MDHEN and CDR2 SYDVKM. The CDR3 has 13 amino acids. Here the CDR3 reads CASRTTGGQPQHF. The DNA read from the CDR3 is TGTGCCAGCAGGACGACAGGGGGACAGCCC.

Details on this clone: The read ends 3 residues early relative to the CDR3; the germline J gene fills the gap. This chain uses TRBV7-8 with TRBJ1-2; possible D gene TRBD1, 6 bases. The germline CDR1 and CDR2 sequences are SGHVS and FQNEAQ. The CDR3 runs 13 residues. The sequenced CDR3 bases are TGTGCCAGCAGCTTCCGGGGGGCGAGGGGC. This encodes CASSFRGARG. The CDR3 reads in full as CASSFRGARGYTF.

For this clone: The read finishes 3 residues shy of the CDR3 end, and the germline J gene is used to complete it. The genes are TRBV19 and TRBJ1-5; D unclear. Trimming stripped 3 bases from V and 6 bases from J, with 15 bases between. Germline-derived CDR1 and CDR2 are LNHDA and SQIVND (reference sequence). The CDR3 totals 15 residues. CDR3 DNA (partial): TGTGCCAGTAGTATTCAAAGTACCGCAGGTCAGCCC. Its translation: CASSIQSTAGQP. The CDR3 as a whole reads CASSIQSTAGQPQHF.

Turning to this clone: From the germline J gene comes the end of the CDR3, since the read stops 3 residues before it. The chain combines TRBV5-1 with TRBJ2-1; 10 bases line up with TRBD2. The trim removed 4 bases at V and 4 bases at J, leaving 8 bases unmatched. Germline V gene sequence: CDR1 SGHRS, CDR2 YFSETQ. There are 16 residues in the CDR3. CDR3 in amino acids: CASSVLAGAGYNEQFF. The DNA read from the CDR3 is TGCGCCAGCAGCGTCCTAGCGGGAGCGGGTTACAATGAG.

With respect to this clone: Read coverage stops 3 residues before the CDR3 terminus; the germline J gene supplies the remainder. The V and J genes are TRBV20-1 and TRBJ2-2; possible D gene TRBD1, 5 bases. The germline CDR1 and CDR2 sequences are DFQATT and SNEGSKA (reference sequence). Trimming pared 1 base from V and 5 bases from J, leaving 11 bases between. The CDR3 spans 14 residues. CDR3 bases read: TGCAGTGCTAGAGTAACAGGAATTACCGGGGAG. Protein sequence: CSARVTGITGE. The whole CDR3 reads CSARVTGITGELFF.

About this clone itself: The CDR3 is cut off 3 residues early in the read; its end comes from the germline J gene. The chain has TRBV30 and TRBJ1-5; D is possibly TRBD1 (6 bases). The V gene lost 3 bases and the J gene lost 8 bases, with 20 bases spanning the gap. CDR1 is GTSNPN and CDR2 is SVGIG in the germline V gene (reference sequence). The length of the CDR3 is 15 residues. CDR3 bases read: TGTGCCTGGAGCGAAAGGGGGGGGCTAATTAAGCCC. This encodes CAWSERGGLIKP. The CDR3 reads in full as CAWSERGGLIKPQHF.

A note on this clone: An end of the junction does not agree with germline; a read error may underlie this. The sequenced fragment ends 3 residues before the CDR3 boundary, so the rest is inferred from the germline J gene. Within the sample, other DNA sequences also encode this same CDR3. The chain uses TRBV19 and TRBJ1-2; weak D call: TRBD1 (6 bases). This CDR3 contains 12 residues. CDR1 is LNHDA and CDR2 is SQIVND in the germline V gene (reference sequence). Incomplete CDR3 DNA: TGTGCCAGCAGTATAAGAGGGGGAGGC. Protein sequence: CASSIRGGG. The entire CDR3 protein reads CASSIRGGGYTF.

On this clone: The read gets to within 3 residues of the CDR3 end, and the germline J gene fills in the rest. The J gene is TRBJ1-1, the V gene TRBV18, with D uncertain. Per germline, CDR1 KGHSH and CDR2 LQKENI. Trimming left V 6 bases short and J 1 base short, with 9 bases between. CDR3 length equals 13 residues. This chain's CDR3 is CASSQTGNTEAFF. CDR3 DNA (partial): TGTGCCAGCTCCCAGACGGGGAACACTGAA.

About this clone itself: Read sequence stops 3 residues before the CDR3 end, and the germline J gene provides the missing end. The chain has TRBV7-6 and TRBJ2-3, with 9 nucleotides matching TRBD2. CDR1 is SGHVS, CDR2 FNYEAQ, per germline. This CDR3 has 18 residues. The V segment lost 2 bases and the J segment 3 bases; nucleotides outside the gene matches: 12. CDR3 amino acids: CASSLPRGGAKETDTQYF. Incomplete CDR3 DNA: TGTGCCAGCAGCTTACCGCGCGGGGGGGCCAAGGAGACAGATACG.

A note on this clone: The CDR3 end lies 3 residues beyond the end of the read and is filled in from the germline J gene. The chain couples TRBV12-5 to TRBJ1-1; D remains unclear. The germline gives CDR1 LGHNT, CDR2 FRNRAP. V lost 5 bases, J lost 1 base, and 8 bases lay in between. This CDR3 comprises 13 residues. Incomplete CDR3 DNA: TGTGCTAGTGGTGCTCTAGGGAACACTGAA. Its protein product is CASGALGNTE. The whole CDR3 protein is CASGALGNTEAFF.

The sequenced CDR3 bases are TGTGCCAGCAGGCAGGGGGTGTGG. This codes for CASRQGVW. The CDR3, in full, reads CASRQGVWAFF. V gene TRBV2 combines with J gene TRBJ1-1; 7 positions agree with TRBD1. Read coverage stops 3 residues before the CDR3 terminus; the germline J gene supplies the remainder. The CDR3 runs to 11 residues. CDR1 is SNHLY and CDR2 is FYNNEI in the germline V gene.

Concerning this clone: The read ends 3 residues shy of where the CDR3 ends; the end is completed using the germline J gene. The V gene is TRBV20-1, the J gene TRBJ1-1; D is possibly TRBD1 (5 bases). This CDR3 has 15 residues. Germline-derived CDR1 and CDR2 are DFQATT and SNEGSKA (reference sequence). The CDR3: CSARDPRQLQDEAFF. The DNA read from the CDR3 is TGCAGTGCTAGAGATCCTAGACAGCTACAGGACGAA.

Turning to this clone: The read falls 3 residues short of the CDR3 end, and the missing part is taken from the germline J gene. The chain couples TRBV6-1 to TRBJ1-4, with D perhaps matching TRBD1 (6 bases). The V end was cut by 0 bases, the J end by 6 bases, with 8 bases between. This CDR3 spans 14 amino acids. Germline CDR1 is MNHNS and CDR2 is SASEGT. The CDR3 DNA, read in part, is TGTGCCAGCAGTGAAGCACAGGGCCATGAAAAA. This encodes CASSEAQGHEK. The whole CDR3 region reads CASSEAQGHEKLFF.

Comments on this clone: The sequenced fragment ends 3 residues before the CDR3 boundary, so the rest is inferred from the germline J gene. The chain combines TRBV6-2 or TRBV6-3 with TRBJ2-3; possibly TRBD2 for D (6 bases). Germline V gene sequence: CDR1 MNHEY, CDR2 SVGEGT. Trimming removed 8 bases from V and 2 bases from J, with 17 bases in between. There are 15 residues in the CDR3. The CDR3 protein is CASLPWAGNTDTQYF. The sequenced CDR3 bases are TGTGCCAGCCTCCCCTGGGCGGGAAACACAGATACG.

To note about this clone: The read terminates 3 residues ahead of where the CDR3 ends, so the germline J gene completes it. The V and J genes are TRBV5-1 and TRBJ1-1, with D unresolved. Per germline, CDR1 SGHRS and CDR2 YFSETQ. The CDR3 runs to 13 residues. Between the trimmed V and J ends, which lost 4 bases and 3 bases, there was a span of 10 bases. CDR3 bases read: TGCGCCAGCAGCACGAGGTTGGACACTGAA. Translating it yields CASSTRLDTE. Given in full, the CDR3 is CASSTRLDTEAFF.

As to this clone: The missing CDR3 end, 3 residues past where the read stops, is filled in from the germline J gene. The rearrangement links TRBV11-1 to TRBJ2-7; TRBD1 agrees at 10 bases. The CDR3 contains 14 residues. V was clipped by 4 bases and J by 5 bases; unmatched bases: 5. Germline-derived CDR1 and CDR2 are SGHAT and FQDESV (reference sequence). CDR3 residues: CASSSGQGFNEQYF. The sequenced CDR3 bases are TGTGCCAGCAGCTCGGGACAGGGGTTTAACGAG.

On this clone: Sequencing ends 3 residues short of the CDR3 end; the germline J gene provides the rest. The chain carries TRBV7-3 and TRBJ1-3, with 9 bases aligning to TRBD1. The ends lost 1 base at V and 0 bases at J; junction bases unmatched: 13. The length of the CDR3 is 20 residues. Germline-derived CDR1 and CDR2 are SGHTA and FQGTGA. The sequenced CDR3 bases are TGTGCCAGCAGCTTAAAGGGGCCGGGACAGGGCCCCATCTCTGGAAACACC. Its protein product is CASSLKGPGQGPISGNT. The CDR3 as a whole reads CASSLKGPGQGPISGNTIYF. The variable domain in full, completed from reference TRBV7-3 and TRBJ1-3, reads GAGVSQTPSNKVTEKGKYVELRCDPISGHTALYWYRQSLGQGPEFLIYFQGTGAADDSGLPNDRFFAVRPEGSVSTLKIQRTERGDSAVYLCASSLKGPGQGPISGNTIYFGEGSWLTVV.

Of note for this clone: The sequence runs out 3 residues before the end of the CDR3; the remainder is reconstructed from the germline J gene. The rearrangement joins TRBV29-1 to TRBJ1-1; D possibly corresponds to TRBD1 (5 bases). The CDR3 totals 10 residues. Per germline, CDR1 SQVTM and CDR2 ANQGSEA. V was clipped by 6 bases and J by 6 bases, with 8 bases between them. The DNA read from the CDR3 is TGCAGCGTCCAGGGAGCTGAA. Translating it yields CSVQGAE. The entire CDR3 sequence reads CSVQGAEAFF.

On this clone itself: The observed sequence ends 3 residues before the CDR3 terminus, with the missing tail filled in from the germline J gene. The chain has TRBV7-8 and TRBJ2-7, with D hard to call. The CDR3 runs to 11 residues. Looked up from germline, CDR1 is SGHVS and CDR2 is FQNEAQ. The germline V and J ends were trimmed by 4 bases and 2 bases, with 3 bases remaining between them. This chain's CDR3 is CASSSPYEQYF. Incomplete CDR3 DNA: TGTGCCAGCAGCTCTCCCTACGAG.

Comment on this clone: The read comes to an end 3 residues before the CDR3 does, leaving the germline J gene to fill in the end. This chain joins TRBV20-1 and TRBJ2-3, with 9 bases that match TRBD2. Looked up from germline, CDR1 is DFQATT and CDR2 is SNEGSKA (reference sequence). The V and J ends lost 4 bases and 0 bases, in that order; junction bases with no gene match: 14. This CDR3 has 18 residues. The CDR3: CSATLRWRGGPSTDTQYF. The part of the CDR3 DNA that was read is TGCAGTGCTACTCTCCGTTGGCGGGGGGGCCCTAGCACAGATACG.

A note on this clone: One end of the junction varies from germline; a read error may be responsible. The read falls 3 residues short of the CDR3 end, and the missing part is taken from the germline J gene. V is TRBV12-3 or TRBV12-4 and J is TRBJ1-1; D gene ambiguous. The CDR3 has 13 residues. This CDR3 reads CASSLMQFTKAFF. The DNA read from the CDR3 is TGTGCCAGCAGTTTAATGCAGTTCACTAAA.

To note about this clone: The read ends 3 residues early relative to the CDR3; the germline J gene fills the gap. The chain links TRBV12-3 or TRBV12-4 to TRBJ1-2; TRBD1 is a possible D gene (5 bases). The CDR3 contains 13 residues. The CDR3 is CASSLTYSGAYTF. Partial CDR3 DNA: TGTGCCAGCAGTTTAACTTACTCTGGGGCC.

The CDR3 DNA, read in part, is TGTGCCAGCAGCCCGGACAGGGCAACGGGC. Translated, it gives CASSPDRATG. The full CDR3 sequence reads CASSPDRATGYTF. The chain combines TRBV5-4 with TRBJ1-2, with 8 bases identical to TRBD1. The read terminates 3 residues ahead of where the CDR3 ends, so the germline J gene completes it. CDR3 length: 13 amino acids. Germline V gene lookup returns CDR1 SGHNT and CDR2 YYREEE (reference sequence). Using reference TRBV5-4 and TRBJ1-2 for the parts outside the CDR3, the full variable domain is ETGVTQSPTHLIKTRGQQVTLRCSSQSGHNTVSWYQQALGQGPQFIFQYYREEENGRGNFPPRFSGLQFPNYSSELNVNALELDDSALYLCASSPDRATGYTFGSGTRLTVV.

With respect to this clone: The CDR3 end is not reached by the read, which stops 3 residues before it; the germline J gene fills it in. The chain couples TRBV12-3 or TRBV12-4 to TRBJ2-3; TRBD2 matches 10 bases. V dropped 9 bases and J dropped 4; count of bases not matched to a gene: 13. The CDR3 runs to 16 residues. This CDR3 reads CASAHGASGSADTQYF. CDR3 DNA (partial): TGTGCCAGTGCCCACGGGGCTAGCGGGAGCGCAGATACG.

About this clone: The CDR3 end falls 3 residues outside the read, so it is completed with the germline J gene. The chain carries TRBV28 and TRBJ2-7, with a possible D match to TRBD1 (6 bases). This CDR3 has 14 amino acids. Germline V lookup: CDR1 MDHEN, CDR2 SYDVKM. Trimming shortened V by 2 bases and J by 1 base, and 9 bases separated the two germline ends. The covered CDR3 bases are TGTGCCAGCAGTTTAATCAGGGGATCCTACGAG. It specifies CASSLIRGSYE. The CDR3 as a whole reads CASSLIRGSYEQYF. Looking up the rest from reference TRBV28 and TRBJ2-7 gives the full variable domain: DVKVTQSSRYLVKRTGEKVFLECVQDMDHENMFWYRQDPGLGLRLIYFSYDVKMKEKGDIPEGYSVSREKKERFSLILESASTNQTSMYLCASSLIRGSYEQYFGPGTRLTVT.

Notes on this clone: The read terminates 3 residues ahead of where the CDR3 ends, so the germline J gene completes it. The chain employs TRBV30 and TRBJ1-1; weak D call: TRBD1 (6 bases). The CDR3 length is 14 residues. Germline V gene lookup returns CDR1 GTSNPN and CDR2 SVGIG (reference sequence). The germline V and J ends were trimmed by 3 bases and 2 bases, with 13 bases remaining between them. Incomplete CDR3 DNA: TGTGCCTGGAGCCGGGGGGCAGAAAACACTGAA. The encoded protein is CAWSRGAENTE. The full-length CDR3 reads as CAWSRGAENTEAFF.